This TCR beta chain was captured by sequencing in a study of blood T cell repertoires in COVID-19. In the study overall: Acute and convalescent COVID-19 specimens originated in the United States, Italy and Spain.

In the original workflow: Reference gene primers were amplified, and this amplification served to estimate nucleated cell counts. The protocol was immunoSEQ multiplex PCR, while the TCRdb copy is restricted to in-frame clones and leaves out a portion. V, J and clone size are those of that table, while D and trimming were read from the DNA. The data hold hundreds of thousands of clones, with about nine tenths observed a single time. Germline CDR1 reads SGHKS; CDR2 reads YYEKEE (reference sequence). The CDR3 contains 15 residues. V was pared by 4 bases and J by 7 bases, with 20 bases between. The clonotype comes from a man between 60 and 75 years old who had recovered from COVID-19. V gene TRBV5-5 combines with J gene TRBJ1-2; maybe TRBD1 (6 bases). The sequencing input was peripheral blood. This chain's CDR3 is CASSRRVGAESGYTF. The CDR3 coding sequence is TGTGCCAGCAGCCGGCGAGTGGGGGCTGAAAGTGGCTACACCTTC.